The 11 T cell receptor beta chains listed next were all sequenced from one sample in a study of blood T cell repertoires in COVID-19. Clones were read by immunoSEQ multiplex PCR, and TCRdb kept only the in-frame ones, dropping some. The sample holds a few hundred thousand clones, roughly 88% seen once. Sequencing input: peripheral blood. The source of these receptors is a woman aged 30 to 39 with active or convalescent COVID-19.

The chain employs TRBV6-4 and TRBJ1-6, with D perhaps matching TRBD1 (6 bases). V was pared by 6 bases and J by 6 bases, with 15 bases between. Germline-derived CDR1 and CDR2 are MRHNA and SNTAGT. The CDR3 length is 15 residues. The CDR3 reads CASRPRDIANSPLHF. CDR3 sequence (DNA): TGTGCCAGCAGACCCCGGGACATAGCTAATTCACCCCTCCACTTT.

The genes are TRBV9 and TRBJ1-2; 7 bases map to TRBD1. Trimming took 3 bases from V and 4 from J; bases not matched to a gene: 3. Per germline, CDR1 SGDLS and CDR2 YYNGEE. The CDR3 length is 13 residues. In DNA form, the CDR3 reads TGTGCCAGCAGCGATCGGACAGGCTATGGCTACACCTTC. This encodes CASSDRTGYGYTF.

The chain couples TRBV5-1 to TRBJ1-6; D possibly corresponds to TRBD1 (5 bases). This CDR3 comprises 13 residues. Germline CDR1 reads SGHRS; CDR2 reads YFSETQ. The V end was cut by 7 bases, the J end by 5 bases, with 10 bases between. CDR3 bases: TGCGCCAGCCTTACAGGTAATAATTCACCCCTCCACTTT. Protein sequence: CASLTGNNSPLHF.

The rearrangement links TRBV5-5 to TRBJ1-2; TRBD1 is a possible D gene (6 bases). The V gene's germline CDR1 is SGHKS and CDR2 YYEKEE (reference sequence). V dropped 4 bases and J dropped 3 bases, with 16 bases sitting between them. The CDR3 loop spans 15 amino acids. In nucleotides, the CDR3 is TGTGCCAGCAGCACGGGGGGGGGCCCTCACTATGGCTACACCTTC. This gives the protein CASSTGGGPHYGYTF.

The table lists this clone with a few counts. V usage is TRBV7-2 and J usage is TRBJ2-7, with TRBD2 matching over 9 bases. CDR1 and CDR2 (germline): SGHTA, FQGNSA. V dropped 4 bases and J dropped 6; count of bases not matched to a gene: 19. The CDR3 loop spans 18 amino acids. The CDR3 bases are TGTGCCAGCAGCTACCAAAGCGGGGGGCGCTTGGCGGGCCCCGAGCAGTACTTC. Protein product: CASSYQSGGRLAGPEQYF.

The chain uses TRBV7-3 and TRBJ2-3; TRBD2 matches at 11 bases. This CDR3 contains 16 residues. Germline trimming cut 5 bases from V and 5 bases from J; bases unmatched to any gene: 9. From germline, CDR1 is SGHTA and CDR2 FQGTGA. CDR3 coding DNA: TGTGCCAGCAGCGCGGGTAGCGGGGGGGCAGGAGATACGCAGTATTTT. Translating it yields CASSAGSGGAGDTQYF.

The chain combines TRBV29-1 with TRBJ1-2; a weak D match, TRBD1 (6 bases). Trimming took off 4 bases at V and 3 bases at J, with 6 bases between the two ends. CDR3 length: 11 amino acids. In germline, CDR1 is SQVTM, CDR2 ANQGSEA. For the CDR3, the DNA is TGCAGCGTTGCAGGGGACTATGGCTACACCTTC. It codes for CSVAGDYGYTF.

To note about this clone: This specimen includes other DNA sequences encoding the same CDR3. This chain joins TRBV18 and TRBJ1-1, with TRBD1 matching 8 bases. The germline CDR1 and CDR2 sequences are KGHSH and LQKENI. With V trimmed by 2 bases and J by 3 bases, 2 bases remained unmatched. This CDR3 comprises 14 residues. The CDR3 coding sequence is TGTGCCAGCTCACCAAACAGGGGGGACACTGAAGCTTTCTTT. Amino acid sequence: CASSPNRGDTEAFF.

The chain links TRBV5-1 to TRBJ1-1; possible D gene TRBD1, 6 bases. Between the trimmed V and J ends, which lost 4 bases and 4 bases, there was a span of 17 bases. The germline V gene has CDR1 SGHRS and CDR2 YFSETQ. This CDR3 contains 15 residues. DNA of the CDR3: TGCGCCAGCAGCCCTGCGCAAGGGGGATCCACTGAAGCTTTCTTT. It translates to CASSPAQGGSTEAFF.

The CDR3 loop reads CASSPFPTGPRHF. CDR3 DNA sequence: TGCGCCAGCAGTCCTTTCCCGACAGGACCCAGACATTTT. J is TRBJ1-5 and V is TRBV23-1; D possibly corresponds to TRBD1 (6 bases). TRBV23-1 is an open reading frame whose function is uncertain. The CDR3 is 13 residues long. V was pared by 4 bases and J by 16 bases, with 20 bases between.

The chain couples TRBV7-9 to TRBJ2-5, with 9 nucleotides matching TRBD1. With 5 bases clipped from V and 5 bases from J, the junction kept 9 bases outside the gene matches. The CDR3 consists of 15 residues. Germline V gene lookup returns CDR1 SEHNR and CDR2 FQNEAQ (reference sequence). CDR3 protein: CASSPRGQGAETQYF. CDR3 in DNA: TGTGCCAGCAGCCCACGGGGACAGGGTGCGGAGACCCAGTACTTC.